The next 20 T cell receptor beta chains were all read from a single sample in a study of CD8 T cells in ankylosing spondylitis. TCRdb re-called the 5' RACE reads with MiXCR, one entry per CDR3 protein. The table includes under 250,000 distinct CDR3 sequences, around 11% detected once. The sequencing input was blood, either unsorted or a sorted T cell fraction (not recorded which). These receptor sequences come from a male donor with ankylosing spondylitis or in good health (not recorded which).

This clonotype was found many times. V is TRBV5-5 and J is TRBJ2-5; TRBD2 matches 8 bases. With 2 bases clipped from V and 5 bases from J, the junction kept 8 bases outside the gene matches. Germline values: CDR1 SGHKS, CDR2 YYEKEE (reference sequence). The CDR3 has 15 residues. CDR3 DNA sequence: TGTGCCAGCAGCTTAGGACTAGCCCTCGGGGAGACCCAGTACTTC. Translating it yields CASSLGLALGETQYF.

This clonotype was recorded only once. Just one base apart from a much larger clone, this may be a read error. The rearrangement uses TRBV7-9 and TRBJ1-1; D remains unclear. The CDR3 consists of 11 residues. CDR1 is SEHNR, CDR2 FQNEAQ, per germline (reference sequence). CDR3 in DNA: TGTGCCAGCAGAAACTCCCCTGAAGTTTTCTTT. Translated, it gives CASRNSPEVFF.

This clonotype was detected many times. The chain joins TRBV7-2 to TRBJ2-5; the match to TRBD2 covers 7 bases. The germline V gene encodes CDR1 SGHTA and CDR2 FQGNSA. The V and J ends lost 10 bases and 7 bases, in that order; junction bases with no gene match: 12. This CDR3 has 13 residues. The CDR3 nucleotides are TGTGCCACCGGTACTAGCGTCCTTGGGACCCAGTACTTC. It is translated as CATGTSVLGTQYF.

V is TRBV9 and J is TRBJ2-7; D might be TRBD2 (6 bases). The CDR3 sequence is 12 residues long. Germline loops: CDR1 SGDLS, CDR2 YYNGEE. Trimming removed 4 bases from V and 7 bases from J, with 12 bases in between. The CDR3: CASSRVGGEQYF. CDR3 DNA sequence: TGTGCCAGCAGCCGGGTTGGGGGGGAGCAGTACTTC.

The chain links TRBV18 to TRBJ1-1; D gene uncertain. Trimming left V 0 bases short and J 8 bases short, with 16 bases between. Germline values: CDR1 KGHSH, CDR2 LQKENI. CDR3 size: 15 residues. The CDR3 DNA is TGTGCCAGCTCACCACCGGCCACCCAATTGAGAGAAGCTTTCTTT. The encoded protein is CASSPPATQLREAFF.

This clonotype was seen at least ten times. The J gene is TRBJ2-7, the V gene TRBV29-1; a possible D gene is TRBD2 (6 bases). The V end was cut by 5 bases, the J end by 4 bases, with 18 bases between. Per the germline V gene, CDR1 is SQVTM and CDR2 is ANQGSEA. The CDR3 has 14 residues. The CDR3 loop reads CSVRDSSTDYEQYF. The CDR3 DNA is TGCAGCGTTAGGGACTCCTCTACGGATTACGAGCAGTACTTC.

There are a few counts of this clonotype. This rearrangement joins TRBV7-3 to TRBJ1-1, with D perhaps matching TRBD1 (6 bases). V was pared by 5 bases and J by 7 bases, with 20 bases between. Germline CDR1 and CDR2: SGHTA and FQGTGA. CDR3 length: 15 residues. The CDR3 region is CASSAPGTSGVEAFF. In DNA form, the CDR3 reads TGTGCCAGCAGCGCTCCTGGGACATCGGGGGTTGAAGCTTTCTTT.

This clonotype was picked up many times. The V call is TRBV20-1, the J call TRBJ2-1; D assignment may be TRBD1 or TRBD2 (5 bases each). This CDR3 region has 17 residues. Looked up from germline, CDR1 is DFQATT and CDR2 is SNEGSKA (reference sequence). Trimming shortened V by 2 bases and J by 7 bases, and 24 bases separated the two germline ends. The CDR3 protein is CSARPTARDAPWNEQFF. DNA for the CDR3: TGCAGTGCTAGACCAACTGCTAGGGACGCGCCGTGGAATGAGCAGTTCTTC.

This sequence joins TRBV7-3 and TRBJ2-3, with D possibly being TRBD1 (6 bases). Trimming removed 5 bases at V and 2 bases at J, with 14 bases between. The CDR3 runs 15 residues. From germline, CDR1 is SGHTA and CDR2 FQGTGA. CDR3 sequence reads: CASSPGVRVTDTQYF. The CDR3 region has the DNA TGTGCCAGCAGCCCAGGGGTACGGGTCACAGATACGCAGTATTTT.

Regarding this clonotype: One end of the junction varies from germline; a read error may be responsible. The V call is TRBV6-1, the J call TRBJ2-7; TRBD1 agrees at 8 bases. Per the germline V gene, CDR1 is MNHNS and CDR2 is SASEGT. The CDR3 spans 15 residues. In DNA form, the CDR3 reads TGTGGCAGCGTACCGGGACAGGCCCACTCCTACGAGCAGTACTTC. As protein: CGSVPGQAHSYEQYF.

This clonotype was seen at least ten times. The chain uses TRBV4-1 and TRBJ1-1; 9 bases match TRBD1. Germline V lookup: CDR1 MGHRA, CDR2 YSYEKL. The V gene end was trimmed by 8 bases and the J gene end by 5 bases; junction bases not matched to a gene: 6. The CDR3 is 13 residues long. The CDR3 sequence is CASSTGGRTEAFF. CDR3 nucleotide sequence: TGCGCCAGCTCGACAGGGGGTAGGACTGAAGCTTTCTTT.

This clonotype was counted at least ten times. The V and J genes are TRBV5-1 and TRBJ2-7; the D gene is possibly TRBD2 (6 bases). Trimming left V 4 bases short and J 4 bases short, with 12 bases between. CDR1 and CDR2 from the germline V gene are SGHRS and YFSETQ. This CDR3 comprises 13 residues. CDR3 coding DNA: TGCGCCAGCAGCCCTAGCGTTTCTTACGAGCAGTACTTC. Protein sequence: CASSPSVSYEQYF. Combining the CDR3 with reference TRBV5-1 and TRBJ2-7 gives the whole variable domain KAGVTQTPRYLIKTRGQQVTLSCSPISGHRSVSWYQQTPGQGLQFLFEYFSETQRNKGNFPGRFSGRQFSNSRSEMNVSTLELGDSALYLCASSPSVSYEQYFGPGTRLTVT.

In its sample, this clonotype was seen many times. The V gene is TRBV5-1, the J gene TRBJ1-4, with D uncertain. Germline V gives CDR1 SGHRS, CDR2 YFSETQ. V was shortened by 2 bases and J by 8 bases, with 16 bases between the two germline ends. The CDR3 contains 15 residues. CDR3 DNA sequence: TGCGCCAGCAGCTTTCTCTACCCCAGCGAGGAAAAACTGTTTTTT. It encodes CASSFLYPSEEKLFF.

This clonotype showed up many times. The chain joins TRBV4-1 to TRBJ2-2; the D is unclear. The CDR3 extends over 17 amino acids. V gave up 2 bases and J gave up 6 bases, with 19 bases separating them. Germline CDR1 MGHRA, CDR2 YSYEKL. DNA of the CDR3: TGCGCCAGCAGCCAAACCCCTTCGGGTAGCTATCCCGGGGAGCTGTTTTTT. Translating it yields CASSQTPSGSYPGELFF.

The CDR3 DNA is TGTGCCATCAGTCCAAACGCGGGGCTAGATGGGACTTTCTTT. Its protein is CAISPNAGLDGTFF. V is TRBV10-3 and J is TRBJ1-1; TRBD1 might be the D (5 bases). Germline V gene data show CDR1 as ENHRY and CDR2 as SYGVKD. This CDR3 has 14 residues. V lost 5 bases, J lost 12 bases, and 22 bases lay in between.

The table lists this clonotype with many counts. The CDR3 region has the DNA TGTGCCAGCAGCCAAGATCCCCGGGCGGGGGGCTCCTACGAGCAGTACTTC. Amino acids: CASSQDPRAGGSYEQYF. The gene calls are TRBV14 and TRBJ2-7; 8 bases fit TRBD2. The length of the CDR3 is 17 residues. Germline CDR1 is SGHDN and CDR2 is FVKESK. V gave up 0 bases and J gave up 0 bases; unmatched junction bases: 7.

This clonotype has just a few counts. This chain joins TRBV7-2 and TRBJ2-7, with D hard to call. The germline V and J ends were trimmed by 3 bases and 2 bases, with 11 bases remaining between them. Germline lookup yields CDR1 SGHTA and CDR2 FQGNSA. The CDR3 runs to 14 residues. CDR3 in DNA: TGTGCCAGCAGCTTCTTTCGGCCAACCTACGAGCAGTACTTC. It translates to CASSFFRPTYEQYF.

A few counts support this clonotype. J is TRBJ2-1 and V is TRBV10-1; no firm D call. CDR3 length: 12 residues. CDR1 WNHNN and CDR2 SYGVQD come from the germline V gene (reference sequence). V was pared by 2 bases and J by 10 bases, with 9 bases between. The CDR3 region is CASSEALREQFF. CDR3 bases: TGCGCCAGCAGTGAGGCCCTCAGGGAGCAGTTCTTC.

A few counts support this clonotype. The chain links TRBV28 to TRBJ2-7; unclear D gene. Germline CDR1 is MDHEN and CDR2 is SYDVKM. This CDR3 contains 13 residues. Trimming left V 8 bases short and J 1 base short, with 12 bases between. CDR3 region: CASQHSQSYEQYF. In DNA, the CDR3 is TGTGCCAGCCAGCACTCCCAGTCCTACGAGCAGTACTTC.

This clonotype came up a few times. The chain links TRBV6-1 to TRBJ2-5; possibly TRBD1 for D (5 bases). Germline CDR1 MNHNS, CDR2 SASEGT. V lost 6 bases and J lost 5, with 16 bases in between. This CDR3 is 14 amino acids long. CDR3 coding DNA: TGTGCCAGCAGCCCTGACAGCCTCGGGGAGACCCAGTACTTC. Translating gives CASSPDSLGETQYF.